This T cell receptor (beta chain) comes out of a study of Graves' ophthalmopathy and Graves' hyperthyroidism. Turning to the study itself: Specimen type is peripheral blood, obtained at initial diagnosis before any treatment.

This clonotype has ten or more counts. The antigen remains undetermined. Amplifying from RNA transcripts, the study obtained TCR beta CDR3 regions. HTBI-primed first-round RT-PCR preceded second-round multiplex PCR. TCRdb independently ran MiXCR on the multiplex PCR reads; one entry per CDR3 protein. The sample holds a few hundred thousand distinct CDR3 sequences, about a sixth seen once. Study-wide results and caveats: Most expanded clonotypes in thyroid above 0.001 frequency also showed up in blood.

V was clipped by 1 base and J by 3 bases; unmatched bases: 1. The CDR3 length is 15 residues. CDR1 and CDR2 (germline): KGHDR, SFDVKD. Ineligible for inclusion were patients with other autoimmune diseases, uncontrolled infections, pregnancy or lactation. This chain joins TRBV24-1 and TRBJ2-2; TRBD2 agrees at 7 bases. The source of this sequence is a woman between 18 and 29 years old with Graves' ophthalmopathy. Sequencing used peripheral blood. CDR3 nucleotide sequence: TGTGCCACCAGTGATTTAGGGAGGGACACCGGGGAGCTGTTTTTT. This translates into CATSDLGRDTGELFF.